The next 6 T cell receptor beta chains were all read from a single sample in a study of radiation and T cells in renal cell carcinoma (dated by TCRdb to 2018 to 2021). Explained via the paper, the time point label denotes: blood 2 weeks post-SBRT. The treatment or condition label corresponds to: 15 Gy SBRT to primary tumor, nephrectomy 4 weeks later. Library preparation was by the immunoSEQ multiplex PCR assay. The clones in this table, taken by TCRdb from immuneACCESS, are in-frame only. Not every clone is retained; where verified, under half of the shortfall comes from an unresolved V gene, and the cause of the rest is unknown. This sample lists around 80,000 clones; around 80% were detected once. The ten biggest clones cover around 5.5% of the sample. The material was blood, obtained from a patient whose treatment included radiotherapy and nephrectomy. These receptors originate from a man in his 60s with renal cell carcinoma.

CDR3 nucleotide sequence: TGTGCCAGCAGCCCCGGGGGGTACGAGCAGTACTTC. Protein product: CASSPGGYEQYF. The rearrangement joins TRBV7-6 to TRBJ2-7, with 7 bases matching TRBD2. The CDR3 spans 12 residues. Germline V gives CDR1 SGHVS, CDR2 FNYEAQ. V trimming: 5 bases; J trimming: 4 bases; junction bases outside the gene matches: 2.

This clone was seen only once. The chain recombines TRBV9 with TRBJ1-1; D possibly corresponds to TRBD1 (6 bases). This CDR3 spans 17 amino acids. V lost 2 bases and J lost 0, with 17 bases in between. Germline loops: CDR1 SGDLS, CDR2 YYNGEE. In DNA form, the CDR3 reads TGTGCCAGCAGCGTCAGGAAGAGGACAGACATGAACACTGAAGCTTTCTTT. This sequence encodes CASSVRKRTDMNTEAFF.

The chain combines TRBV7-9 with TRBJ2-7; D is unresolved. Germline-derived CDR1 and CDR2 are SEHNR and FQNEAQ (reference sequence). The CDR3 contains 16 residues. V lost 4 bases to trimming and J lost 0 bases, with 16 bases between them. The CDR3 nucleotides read TGTGCCAGCAGCTCCACGACTTCGAGGCCCTCCTACGAGCAGTACTTC. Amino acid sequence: CASSSTTSRPSYEQYF.

CDR3 coding DNA: TGTGCCTGGAGTGACCTCCGGGACCCCGCCCGACTGGAGCAGTACTTC. Residues: CAWSDLRDPARLEQYF. J is TRBJ2-7 and V is TRBV30, with D perhaps given as TRBD1 or TRBD2 (5 bases each). Trimming stripped 1 base from V and 7 bases from J, with 23 bases between. Germline values: CDR1 GTSNPN, CDR2 SVGIG (reference sequence). This CDR3 has 16 amino acids.

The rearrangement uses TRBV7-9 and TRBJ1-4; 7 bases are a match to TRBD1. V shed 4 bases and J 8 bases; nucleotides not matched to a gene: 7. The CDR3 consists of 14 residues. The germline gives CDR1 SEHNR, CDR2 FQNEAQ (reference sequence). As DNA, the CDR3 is TGTGCCAGCAGCTCAGAAGGGGGCGGAGAAAAACTGTTTTTT. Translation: CASSSEGGGEKLFF.

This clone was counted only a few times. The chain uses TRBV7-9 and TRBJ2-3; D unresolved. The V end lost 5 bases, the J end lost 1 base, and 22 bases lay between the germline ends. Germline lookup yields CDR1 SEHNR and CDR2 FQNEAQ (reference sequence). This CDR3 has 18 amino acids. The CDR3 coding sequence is TGTGCCAGCAGCCGTGCCCGGATGGGTGGTACGGGCACAGATACGCAGTATTTT. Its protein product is CASSRARMGGTGTDTQYF.